Listed below are T cell receptor beta chains from one sample, sequenced in a study of T cells in localized non-small cell lung cancer. The repertoire was sequenced with immunoSEQ multiplex PCR; TCRdb's copy has only in-frame clones and lacks some. The table lists about 74,000 clones, 70% to 85% of them singletons, with about 1.5% in the top ten. The starting material was peripheral blood, obtained before any cancer treatment. The receptors originated from a female donor older than 55 with stage I lung adenocarcinoma. CDR3s leave out the opening cysteine and the closing phenylalanine or tryptophan. Fields, in order: D gene, J gene, clone size, V gene, CDR3 protein. The D gene is left open where the match is weak. Clone size, where shown, is once, few, many, or a class for clones that have expanded.

TRBD1 | TRBJ1-5 | few | TRBV6-5 | ASSPRTGDQPQH
TRBD1 | TRBJ2-3 | NA | TRBV27 | ASSETGELDTQY
TRBD2 | TRBJ2-3 | NA | TRBV9 | ASSERGSPGLAGTDTQY
NA | TRBJ1-5 | NA | TRBV10-3 | AISKTDSNQPQH
TRBD1 | TRBJ2-1 | NA | TRBV19 | ASSRDRGLDNEQF
NA | TRBJ2-2 | NA | TRBV19 | ASSMVTGSDTGELF
NA | TRBJ2-4 | NA | TRBV7-9 | ASSLPRDTKNIQY
NA | TRBJ1-1 | NA | TRBV5-4 | ASSLDVLNTEAF
NA | TRBJ1-2 | NA | TRBV6-5 | ASRFLDSNYGYT
TRBD1 | TRBJ1-1 | NA | TRBV13 | ASSLTVGDRENTEAF
TRBD1 | TRBJ2-1 | once | TRBV6-1 | ASSSWDRGLNEQF
TRBD1 | TRBJ1-3 | NA | TRBV10-2 | ASSEGQGAVGNTIY
NA | TRBJ1-6 | NA | TRBV6-1 | ASSRQTIVSPLH
NA | TRBJ2-7 | NA | TRBV10-3 | AISESFPSAATYEQY
NA | TRBJ2-1 | NA | TRBV7-9 | ASSAPTSPNEQF
NA | TRBJ2-7 | once | TRBV9 | ASSAYSYEQY
TRBD2 | TRBJ2-5 | NA | TRBV18 | ASSGLGLARETQY
NA | TRBJ2-5 | NA | TRBV27 | ASRAYPGQETQY
NA | TRBJ1-4 | NA | TRBV11-3 | ASSLGVEGPNEKLF
TRBD1 | TRBJ1-5 | NA | TRBV7-3 | ASSAGQGVNQPQH
NA | TRBJ1-3 | NA | TRBV19 | ASSPPVGRGNTIY
NA | TRBJ2-5 | NA | TRBV4-2 | ASSQDLTDQETQY
NA | TRBJ2-7 | few | TRBV6-1 | ASSATSYEQY